This T cell receptor beta chain was sequenced in a study of T cells in Graves' hyperthyroidism and ophthalmopathy (dated by TCRdb to the late 2010s). For context, the study as a whole: Peripheral blood was sampled at the time of initial diagnosis, prior to any treatment. The paper reports TCR Vbeta CDR3 sequencing of roughly 140 peripheral blood samples: fewer than 50 ophthalmopathy, roughly 74 hyperthyroidism and approximately 17 progressor patients. The 80 to 100 discovery patients were randomly divided into training and test sets at a 7:3 ratio. To identify distinguishing TCR V-J signatures, a discovery cohort of 90 to 100 patients was used, comprising 43 with Graves' ophthalmopathy and approximately 57 with stable Graves' hyperthyroidism. After blood sampling, hyperthyroidism patients were treated with methimazole at a starting dose of 30 mg daily, and ophthalmopathy patients were treated with high-dose intravenous methylprednisolone. Prospective prediction of ophthalmopathy was tested in an independent validation cohort of fewer than 20 hyperthyroidism patients and around 16 patients who later progressed to ophthalmopathy. In addition, the study compared T-cell repertoires in thyroid tissue and in blood from roughly six Graves' hyperthyroidism patients. The study at large found these results: Blood samples also contained most of the expanded thyroid clonotypes (frequency above 0.001), which suggests that blood repertoires may reflect thyroid immune responses. Ophthalmopathy was separated from stable hyperthyroidism by a 13 V-J signature model, with 87.88% sensitivity and 81% to 82% specificity obtained in cross-validation and 80%/75% obtained in testing. In validation, the model predicted progression to ophthalmopathy with 55% to 71% sensitivity and about 73% specificity, a median of roughly seven months before onset. No statistical method was used to fix the sample size in advance, and group allocation was not hidden from the investigators.

With respect to this clonotype: The specificity of this receptor is unknown. Base qualities are not at hand, and no much larger clone is one base apart.

A patient counted as having stable Graves' hyperthyroidism if no progression to ophthalmopathy occurred over 18 months of follow-up. Hyperthyroidism patients were newly diagnosed, with disease duration under 2 months, and aged 18 to 65 years. Patients with uncontrolled infections, other autoimmune diseases, pregnancy or lactation were excluded. Diagnoses relied on clinical symptoms, serum thyroxine and TRAb, thyroid ultrasound and orbital computed tomography. PBMCs were isolated from more than 8 ml of fresh peripheral blood by Ficoll-Paque density gradient centrifugation. Total RNA was extracted with Trizol reagent, and quality was checked on an Agilent 2100 Bioanalyzer. TCR beta CDR3 regions were amplified from RNA transcripts. For the first round of RT-PCR on the TCR CDR3, the HTBI primer set was used together with the Qiagen OneStep RT-PCR kit. Libraries were constructed in a second round of multiplex PCR, after which size selection and purification were performed. Sequencing of the libraries was done on an Illumina HiSeq2000 using paired-end 100 bp reads. The published analysis was carried out like this. SOAPnuke was used to process the raw data, removing reads that contained adapters or uncalled bases, had a mean Phred below 15, or lacked an exact match to the constant primer or identifier. COPE v1.2.5 was used to merge high-quality paired reads, and clonotypes were defined as unique nucleotide sequences. MiTCR v1.1 was used to align clonotypes to the IMGT TRBV, TRBD and TRBJ reference segments. The analysis included only V-J combinations with a frequency above 0.0001, which together covered approximately 99% of the repertoires. A TCS score was defined as the ratio between F50 (clonal expansion) and ExV (chaos), using BLOSUM62-based TCRdist between CDR3 peptides within each V-J. Welch's t-statistics and random forest reduced 514 V-J features to 10 to 15, which were used in a naive Bayes classifier (R e1071). TCRdb reprocessing: public reads trimmed at Q25 with fastp, clones called with MiXCR, in-frame beta chains kept. CDR3 protein duplicates are merged, each entry listing the most common genes and DNA. These V and J calls derive from TCRdb rather than the authors' analysis. This sample gives 550,000 to 800,000 distinct CDR3 sequences in total; approximately 15% of them show up just once. 15% to 19% of the sample is held by the ten biggest clonotypes.

Counted from cysteine to phenylalanine, this CDR3 has 15 amino acids. Just CDR3 DNA is preserved here, 45 bases in frame from base 1. The germline ends are 14 bases apart after V is trimmed by 0 bases and J by 3 bases. The germline V gene (reference sequence) gives CDR1 as DFQATT and CDR2 as SNEGSKA. The sequenced material came from blood. The sequence is built from TRBV20-1 and TRBJ1-2, with TRBD1 as a weak D call on 5 bases. The sequence was collected from a man in his fifties with Graves' hyperthyroidism. The DNA sequence is as follows: TGCAGTGCTAGAGATTTGAGAGGGACCCACTATGGCTACACCTTC. Translated, this is CSARDLRGTHYGYTF.